The T cell receptor beta chain described here comes from a study of cytomegalovirus exposure and HLA in healthy donors. Broader study findings: The tendency of first-cohort TCR clusters to co-occur in the roughly 110 validation repertoires was identified by a subsequent analysis. Specific recognition of CMV antigens was confirmed in vitro for a few chains (all CMV-associated). The study recorded 150 to 200 TCR beta chains that were cytomegalovirus-associated.

Libraries were prepared by immunoSEQ multiplex PCR; TCRdb keeps only in-frame clonotypes and omits some of them. Among 250,000 to 350,000 clones listed, roughly 86% were seen once. Comment on this clone: As yet, its antigen is unknown.

CDR1 MNHEY and CDR2 SVGAGI come from the germline V gene. The CDR3 runs to 14 residues. V was shortened by 5 bases and J by 6 bases, with 13 bases between the two germline ends. The sample comprised PBMCs. The receptor comes from a man under 40 in good health and CMV-seronegative. The chain employs TRBV6-5 and TRBJ2-2; D not certain. Here the CDR3 reads CASSKTAGSGELFF. DNA for the CDR3: TGTGCCAGCAGTAAAACTGCCGGGTCCGGGGAGCTGTTTTTT.